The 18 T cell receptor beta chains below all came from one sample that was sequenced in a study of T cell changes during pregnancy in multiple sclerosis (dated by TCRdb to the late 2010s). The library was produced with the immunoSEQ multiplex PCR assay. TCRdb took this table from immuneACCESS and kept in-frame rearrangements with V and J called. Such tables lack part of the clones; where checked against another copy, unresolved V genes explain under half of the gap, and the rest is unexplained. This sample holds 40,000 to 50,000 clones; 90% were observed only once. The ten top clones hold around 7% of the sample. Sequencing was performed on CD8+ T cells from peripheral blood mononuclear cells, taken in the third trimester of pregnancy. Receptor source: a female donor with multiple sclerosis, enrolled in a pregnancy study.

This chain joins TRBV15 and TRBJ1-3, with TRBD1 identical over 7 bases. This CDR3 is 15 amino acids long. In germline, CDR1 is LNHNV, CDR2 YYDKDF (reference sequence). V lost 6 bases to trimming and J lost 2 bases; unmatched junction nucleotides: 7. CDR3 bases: TGTGCCACCAGAGAGGGGGCAGGAGCTGGAAACACCATATATTTT. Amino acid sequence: CATREGAGAGNTIYF.

The CDR3: CHTNLREDEQYF. CDR3 sequence (DNA): TGTCACACGAATCTCAGGGAAGACGAGCAGTACTTC. The chain links TRBV7-9 to TRBJ2-7, with TRBD1 as a possible D gene (5 bases). Germline values: CDR1 SEHNR, CDR2 FQNEAQ (reference sequence). CDR3 length equals 12 residues. Supplemented by reference TRBV7-9 and TRBJ2-7, the full variable domain reads DTGVSQNPRHKITKRGQNVTFRCDPISEHNRLYWYRQTLGQGPEFLTYFQNEAQLEKSRLLSDRFSAERPKGSFSTLEIQRTEQGDSAMYLCHTNLREDEQYFGPGTRLTVT.

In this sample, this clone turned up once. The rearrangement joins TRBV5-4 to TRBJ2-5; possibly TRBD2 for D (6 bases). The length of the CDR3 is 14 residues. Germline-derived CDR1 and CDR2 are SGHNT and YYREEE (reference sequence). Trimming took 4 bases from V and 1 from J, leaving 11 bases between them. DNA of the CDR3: TGTGCCAGCAGCCGACGGGGGACCCAAGAGACCCAGTACTTC. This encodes CASSRRGTQETQYF.

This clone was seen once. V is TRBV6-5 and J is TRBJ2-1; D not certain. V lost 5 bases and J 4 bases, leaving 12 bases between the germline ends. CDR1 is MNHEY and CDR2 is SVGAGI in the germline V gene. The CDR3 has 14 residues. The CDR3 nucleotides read TGTGCCAGCAGTCCCCTCTCACTATACAATGAGCAGTTCTTC. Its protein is CASSPLSLYNEQFF.

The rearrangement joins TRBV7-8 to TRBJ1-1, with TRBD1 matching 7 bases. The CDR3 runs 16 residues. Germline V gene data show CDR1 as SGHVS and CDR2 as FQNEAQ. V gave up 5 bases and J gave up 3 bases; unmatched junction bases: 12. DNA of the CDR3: TGTGCCAGCAGCCCGGTGGGCGACAGGGAGGACACTGAAGCTTTCTTT. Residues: CASSPVGDREDTEAFF.

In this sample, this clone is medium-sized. Here the CDR3 reads CASSYGTGNEQYF. The CDR3 DNA follows: TGTGCCAGCAGCTACGGGACAGGGAACGAGCAGTACTTC. This sequence joins TRBV11-2 and TRBJ2-7, with 9 positions matching TRBD1. Germline CDR1 SGHAT, CDR2 FQNNGV. With V trimmed by 4 bases and J by 5 bases, 3 bases remained unmatched. The CDR3 runs to 13 residues.

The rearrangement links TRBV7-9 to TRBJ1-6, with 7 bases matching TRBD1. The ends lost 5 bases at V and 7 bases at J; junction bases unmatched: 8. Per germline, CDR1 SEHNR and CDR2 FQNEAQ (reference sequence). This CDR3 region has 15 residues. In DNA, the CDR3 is TGTGCCAGCAGCCGAGGGGACAGACGGAATTCACCCCTCCACTTT. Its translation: CASSRGDRRNSPLHF.

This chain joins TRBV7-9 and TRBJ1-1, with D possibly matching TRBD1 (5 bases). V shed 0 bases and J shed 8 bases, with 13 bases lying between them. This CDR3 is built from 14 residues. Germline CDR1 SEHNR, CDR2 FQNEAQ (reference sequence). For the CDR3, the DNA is TGTGCCAGCAGCTTAGCGTCAGGGCTGGGGGAAGCTTTCTTT. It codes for CASSLASGLGEAFF.

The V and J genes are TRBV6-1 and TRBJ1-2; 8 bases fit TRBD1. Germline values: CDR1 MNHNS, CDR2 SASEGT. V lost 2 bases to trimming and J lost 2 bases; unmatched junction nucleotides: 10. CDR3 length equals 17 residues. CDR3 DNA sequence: TGTGCCAGCAGTGAATATCTCGCAGGGGGCACAAACTATGGCTACACCTTC. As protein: CASSEYLAGGTNYGYTF.

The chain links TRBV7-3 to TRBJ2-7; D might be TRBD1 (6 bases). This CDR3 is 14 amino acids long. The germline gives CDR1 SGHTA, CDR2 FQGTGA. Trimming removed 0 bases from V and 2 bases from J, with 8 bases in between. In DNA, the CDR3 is TGTGCCAGCAGCTTAACTGCAGGGGCCTACGAGCAGTACTTC. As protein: CASSLTAGAYEQYF.

CDR3 bases: TGTGCCAGCAGAGAGGGGGCGGAGGATCAGCCCCAGCATTTT. This sequence encodes CASREGAEDQPQHF. This chain connects TRBV21-1 to TRBJ1-5; the DNA was not used to check the table's D call, TRBD1. TRBV21-1 is classified as a pseudogene. The CDR3 runs 14 residues.

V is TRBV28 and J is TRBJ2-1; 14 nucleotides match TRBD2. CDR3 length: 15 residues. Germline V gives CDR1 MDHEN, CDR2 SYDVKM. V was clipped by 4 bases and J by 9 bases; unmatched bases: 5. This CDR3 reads CASSYRLAGGGEQFF. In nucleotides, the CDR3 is TGTGCCAGCAGTTACCGACTAGCGGGAGGGGGTGAGCAGTTCTTC.

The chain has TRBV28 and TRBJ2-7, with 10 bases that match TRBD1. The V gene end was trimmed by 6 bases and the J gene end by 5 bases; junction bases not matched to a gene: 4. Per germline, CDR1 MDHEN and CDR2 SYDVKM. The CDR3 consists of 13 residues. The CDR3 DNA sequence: TGTGCCAGCAGCCTGGGGACAGGGGACGAGCAGTACTTC. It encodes CASSLGTGDEQYF. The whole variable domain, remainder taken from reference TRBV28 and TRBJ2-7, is DVKVTQSSRYLVKRTGEKVFLECVQDMDHENMFWYRQDPGLGLRLIYFSYDVKMKEKGDIPEGYSVSREKKERFSLILESASTNQTSMYLCASSLGTGDEQYFGPGTRLTVT.

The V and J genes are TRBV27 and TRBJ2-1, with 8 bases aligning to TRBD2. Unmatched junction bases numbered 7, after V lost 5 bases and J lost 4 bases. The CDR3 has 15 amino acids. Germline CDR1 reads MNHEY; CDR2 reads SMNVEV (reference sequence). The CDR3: CASSAFSGNYNEQFF. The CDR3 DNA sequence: TGTGCCAGCAGTGCCTTTAGCGGGAATTACAATGAGCAGTTCTTC.

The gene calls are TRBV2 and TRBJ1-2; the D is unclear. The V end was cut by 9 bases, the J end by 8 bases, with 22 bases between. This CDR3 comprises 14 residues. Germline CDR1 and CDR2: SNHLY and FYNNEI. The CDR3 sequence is CASTLRDPLWGYTF. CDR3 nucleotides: TGTGCCAGTACCCTGAGGGATCCCCTATGGGGCTACACCTTC.

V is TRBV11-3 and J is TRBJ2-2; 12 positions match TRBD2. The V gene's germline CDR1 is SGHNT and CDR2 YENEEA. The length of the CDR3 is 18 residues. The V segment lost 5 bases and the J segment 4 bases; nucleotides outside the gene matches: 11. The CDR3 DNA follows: TGTGCCAGCAGCATATTCCTAGCGGGGGGGCCCGGCACCGGGGAGCTGTTTTTT. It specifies CASSIFLAGGPGTGELFF.

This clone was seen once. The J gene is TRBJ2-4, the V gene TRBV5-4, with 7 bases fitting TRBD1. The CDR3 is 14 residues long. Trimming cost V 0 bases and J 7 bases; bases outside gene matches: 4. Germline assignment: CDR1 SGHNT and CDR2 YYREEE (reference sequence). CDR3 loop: CASSLGATGNIQYF. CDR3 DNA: TGTGCCAGCAGCTTGGGCGCGACAGGGAACATTCAGTACTTC. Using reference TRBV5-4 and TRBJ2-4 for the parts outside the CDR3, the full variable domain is ETGVTQSPTHLIKTRGQQVTLRCSSQSGHNTVSWYQQALGQGPQFIFQYYREEENGRGNFPPRFSGLQFPNYSSELNVNALELDDSALYLCASSLGATGNIQYFGAGTRLSVL.

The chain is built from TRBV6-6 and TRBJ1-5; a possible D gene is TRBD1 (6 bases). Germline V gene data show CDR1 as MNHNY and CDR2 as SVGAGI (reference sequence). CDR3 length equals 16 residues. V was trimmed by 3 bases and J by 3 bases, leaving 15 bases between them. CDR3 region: CASSYPGQTYNQPQHF. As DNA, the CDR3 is TGTGCCAGCAGTTATCCCGGACAGACCTACAATCAGCCCCAGCATTTT.